This passage covers 6 T cell receptor beta chains from one sample sequenced in a study of shared clonotypes between healthy human individuals. Naive CD8 cells lacked CD45RO, underwent positive selection for CCR7 and left out terminally differentiated effector memory CD45RA+ cells. The data were produced by immunoSEQ multiplex PCR, yet TCRdb's version contains in-frame clones alone and is incomplete. Found here are around 700,000 clones, around 92% of them singletons; the top ten hold approximately 22%. The sequencing input was naive CD8+ T cells sorted from blood. These receptors originate from a man younger than 45 in good health.

The chain couples TRBV7-6 to TRBJ2-2; D tentatively reads TRBD1 or TRBD2 (7 bases each). Trimming took 5 bases from V and 3 from J, leaving 16 bases between them. Germline CDR1 is SGHVS and CDR2 is FNYEAQ. CDR3 length equals 16 residues. The CDR3 bases are TGTGCCAGCAGCAGACCAGGGGGGGTAGACACCGGGGAGCTGTTTTTT. This sequence encodes CASSRPGGVDTGELFF.

V is TRBV27 and J is TRBJ2-7, with 9 bases matching TRBD1. After removal of 3 bases from V and 3 bases from J, the junction contained 12 bases not matched to a gene. Germline CDR1 is MNHEY and CDR2 is SMNVEV (reference sequence). CDR3 length: 17 residues. CDR3 DNA: TGTGCCAGCAGTTTGGGACAGGGAGGGAATTTAGTCTACGAGCAGTACTTC. Amino acid sequence: CASSLGQGGNLVYEQYF.

This clone appeared a single time. This rearrangement joins TRBV5-6 to TRBJ1-5; D remains unclear. The CDR3 has 14 amino acids. Germline V gene data show CDR1 as SGHDT and CDR2 as YYEEEE. V shed 3 bases and J shed 4 bases, with 11 bases lying between them. DNA for the CDR3: TGTGCCAGCAGCTCCAGACGGAGGAATCAGCCCCAGCATTTT. Its protein is CASSSRRRNQPQHF. Full variable domain (remainder filled in from reference TRBV5-6 and TRBJ1-5): DAGVTQSPTHLIKTRGQQVTLRCSPKSGHDTVSWYQQALGQGPQFIFQYYEEEERQRGNFPDRFSGHQFPNYSSELNVNALLLGDSALYLCASSSRRRNQPQHFGDGTRLSIL.

For this clone: Different DNA sequences within this sample yield the same CDR3. The chain has TRBV14 and TRBJ2-1, with a tentative D call TRBD1 (5 bases). Germline V lookup: CDR1 SGHDN, CDR2 FVKESK. Trimming stripped 8 bases from V and 4 bases from J, with 9 bases between. The CDR3 spans 12 residues. The CDR3: CASSPGYNEQFF. The CDR3 DNA reads TGTGCCAGCTCCCCAGGGTACAATGAGCAGTTCTTC.

V usage is TRBV27 and J usage is TRBJ2-1; TRBD2 aligns across 14 bases. The CDR3 is 17 residues long. Looked up from germline, CDR1 is MNHEY and CDR2 is SMNVEV (reference sequence). V lost 5 bases, J lost 7 bases, and 10 bases stayed unmatched. The CDR3 is CASSPPGLAGARNEQFF. In DNA, the CDR3 is TGTGCCAGCAGTCCCCCGGGACTAGCGGGAGCGAGGAATGAGCAGTTCTTC.

The chain combines TRBV28 with TRBJ2-7, with 11 bases matching TRBD1. In germline, CDR1 is MDHEN, CDR2 SYDVKM. The CDR3 covers 16 residues. J was trimmed by 6 bases and V by 3 bases; bases with no gene match: 10. CDR3 coding DNA: TGTGCCAGCAGTTTTAATCGGGGACAGGGGGTCCTCGAGCAGTACTTC. It encodes CASSFNRGQGVLEQYF.